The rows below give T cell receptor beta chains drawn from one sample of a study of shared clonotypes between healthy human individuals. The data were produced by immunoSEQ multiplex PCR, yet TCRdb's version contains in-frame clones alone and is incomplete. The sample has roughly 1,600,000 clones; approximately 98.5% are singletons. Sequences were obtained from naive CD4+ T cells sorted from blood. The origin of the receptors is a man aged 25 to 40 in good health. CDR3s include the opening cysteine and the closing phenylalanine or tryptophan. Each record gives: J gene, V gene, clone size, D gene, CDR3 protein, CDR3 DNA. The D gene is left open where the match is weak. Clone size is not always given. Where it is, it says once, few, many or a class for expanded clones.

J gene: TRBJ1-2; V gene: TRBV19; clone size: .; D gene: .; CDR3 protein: CASSARVGYTF; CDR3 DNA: TGTGCCAGTAGTGCCCGCGTCGGCTACACCTTC
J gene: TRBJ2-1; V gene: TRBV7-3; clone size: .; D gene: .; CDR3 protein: CASSSERNEQFF; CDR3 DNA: TGTGCCAGCAGTTCAGAGCGCAATGAGCAGTTCTTC
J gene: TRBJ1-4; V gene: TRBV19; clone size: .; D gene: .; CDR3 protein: CASRTGTVEKLFF; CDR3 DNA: TGTGCCAGTAGAACAGGGACGGTCGAAAAACTGTTTTTT
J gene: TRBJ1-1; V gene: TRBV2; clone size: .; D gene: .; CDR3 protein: CASNDYKYTEAFF; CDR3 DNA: TGTGCCAGCAACGACTATAAGTACACTGAAGCTTTCTTT
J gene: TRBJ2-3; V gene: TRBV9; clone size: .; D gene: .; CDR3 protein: CASSVVGGPDTQYF; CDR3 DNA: TGTGCCAGCAGCGTAGTCGGGGGTCCAGATACGCAGTATTTT
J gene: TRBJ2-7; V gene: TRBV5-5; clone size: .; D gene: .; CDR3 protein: CASSLGLTALRTYEQYF; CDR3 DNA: TGTGCCAGCAGCTTGGGGTTGACAGCGTTAAGGACCTACGAGCAGTACTTC
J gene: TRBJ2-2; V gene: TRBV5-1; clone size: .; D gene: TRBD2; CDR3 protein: CASSQGLAGSGELFF; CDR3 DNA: TGCGCCAGCAGCCAGGGACTAGCGGGATCCGGGGAGCTGTTTTTT
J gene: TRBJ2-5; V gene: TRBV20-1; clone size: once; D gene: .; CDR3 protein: CSLKEGTQYF; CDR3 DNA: TGCAGTTTGAAGGAGGGGACCCAGTACTTC
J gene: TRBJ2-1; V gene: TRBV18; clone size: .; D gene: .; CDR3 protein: CASSPIEGVVENEQFF; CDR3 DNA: TGTGCCAGCTCACCAATCGAGGGGGTAGTAGAAAATGAGCAGTTCTTC
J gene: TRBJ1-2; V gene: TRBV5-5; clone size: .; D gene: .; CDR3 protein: CASSLDHGVLYGYTF; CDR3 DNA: TGTGCCAGCAGCTTGGATCACGGGGTGCTCTATGGCTACACCTTC
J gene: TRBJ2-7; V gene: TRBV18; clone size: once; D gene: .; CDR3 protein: CASSPDGYEQYF; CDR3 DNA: TGTGCCAGCTCACCGGATGGATACGAGCAGTACTTC
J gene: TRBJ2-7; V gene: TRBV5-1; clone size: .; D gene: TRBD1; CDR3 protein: CASSPRTGWYEQYF; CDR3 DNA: TGCGCCAGCAGCCCGCGGACAGGTTGGTACGAGCAGTACTTC
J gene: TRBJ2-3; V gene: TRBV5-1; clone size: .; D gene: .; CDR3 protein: CASSLQASDTQYF; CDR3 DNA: TGCGCCAGCAGCTTACAGGCCTCAGATACGCAGTATTTT
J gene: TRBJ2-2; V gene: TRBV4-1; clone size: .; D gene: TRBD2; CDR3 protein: CASSQEAGANTGELFF; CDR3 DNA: TGCGCCAGCAGCCAAGAGGCGGGAGCGAACACCGGGGAGCTGTTTTTT
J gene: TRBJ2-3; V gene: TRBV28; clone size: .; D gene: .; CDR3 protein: CASSLPPTGDPTDTQYF; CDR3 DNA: TGTGCCAGCAGTTTACCACCGACGGGAGACCCAACAGATACGCAGTATTTT
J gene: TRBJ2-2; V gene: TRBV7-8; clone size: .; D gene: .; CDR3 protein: CASSPTHTGELFF; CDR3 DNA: TGTGCCAGCAGCCCGACCCACACCGGGGAGCTGTTTTTT
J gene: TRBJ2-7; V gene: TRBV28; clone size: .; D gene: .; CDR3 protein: CASSLGGESYEQYF; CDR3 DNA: TGTGCCAGCAGTTTAGGTGGGGAATCCTACGAGCAGTACTTC
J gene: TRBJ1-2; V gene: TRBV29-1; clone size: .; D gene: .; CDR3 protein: CSVVGREMGNYGYTF; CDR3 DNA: TGCAGCGTTGTGGGCAGGGAAATGGGGAACTATGGCTACACCTTC
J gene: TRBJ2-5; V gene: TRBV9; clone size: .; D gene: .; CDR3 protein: CASSVGWQQETQYF; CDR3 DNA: TGTGCCAGCAGCGTAGGCTGGCAGCAGGAGACCCAGTACTTC
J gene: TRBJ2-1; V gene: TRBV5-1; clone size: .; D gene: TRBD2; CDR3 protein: CASSLAMREGYNEQFF; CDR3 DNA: TGCGCCAGCAGCTTGGCCATGCGGGAGGGCTACAATGAGCAGTTCTTC
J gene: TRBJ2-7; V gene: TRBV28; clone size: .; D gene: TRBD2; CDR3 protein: CASSPGDLAVYEQYF; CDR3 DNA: TGTGCCAGCAGCCCCGGGGACCTAGCGGTCTACGAGCAGTACTTC
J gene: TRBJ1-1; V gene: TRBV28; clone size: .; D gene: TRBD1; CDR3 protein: CASSSLTGVGTEAFF; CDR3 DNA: TGTGCCAGCAGTTCACTGACAGGGGTGGGCACTGAAGCTTTCTTT
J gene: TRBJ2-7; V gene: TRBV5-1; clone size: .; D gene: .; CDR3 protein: CASTPLDRTYEQYF; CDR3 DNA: TGCGCCAGCACGCCCCTCGACAGGACCTACGAGCAGTACTTC
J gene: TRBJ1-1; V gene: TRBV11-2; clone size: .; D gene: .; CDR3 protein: CASSLIGISEAFF; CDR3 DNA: TGTGCCAGCAGCTTAATTGGCATATCTGAAGCTTTCTTT
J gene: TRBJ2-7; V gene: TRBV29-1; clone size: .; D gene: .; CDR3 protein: CSVGDRSYEQYF; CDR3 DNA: TGCAGCGTTGGTGACCGTTCCTACGAGCAGTACTTC
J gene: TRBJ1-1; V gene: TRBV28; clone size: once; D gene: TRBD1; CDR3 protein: CASSFWDRANTEAFF; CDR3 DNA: TGTGCCAGCAGTTTTTGGGACAGGGCGAACACTGAAGCTTTCTTT
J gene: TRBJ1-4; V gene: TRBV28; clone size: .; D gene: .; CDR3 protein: CASNPGRGGGKLFF; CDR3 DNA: TGTGCCAGCAACCCGGGACGAGGGGGTGGAAAACTGTTTTTT
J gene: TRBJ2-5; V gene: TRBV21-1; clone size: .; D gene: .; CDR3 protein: CASSKGSRAGGPGETQYF; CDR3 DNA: TGTGCCAGCAGCAAAGGCTCACGAGCGGGAGGGCCTGGAGAGACCCAGTACTTC
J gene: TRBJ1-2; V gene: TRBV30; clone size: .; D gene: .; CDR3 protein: CAWSVRYARDGYTF; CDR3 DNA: TGTGCCTGGAGTGTACGGTACGCGAGGGATGGCTACACCTTC
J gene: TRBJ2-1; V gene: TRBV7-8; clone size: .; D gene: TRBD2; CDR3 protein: CASSPGLAGFGNEQFF; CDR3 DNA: TGTGCCAGCAGCCCGGGACTAGCGGGTTTTGGAAATGAGCAGTTCTTC